Listed below are T cell receptor beta chains from one sample, sequenced in a study of a mutant IDH1 vaccine in newly diagnosed glioma. Some clones are missing from TCRdb's copy, which holds only in-frame ones; the method was immunoSEQ multiplex PCR. The sample consists of around 53,000 clones, 86% of them appearing once. The source material was PBMCs, sampled from a glioma patient treated with radiotherapy, temozolomide or both. All receptors derive from a middle-aged man with glioma. CDR3s include the opening cysteine and the closing phenylalanine or tryptophan. Fields, in order: V gene, J gene, clone size, D gene, CDR3 protein, CDR3 DNA. D genes are given only for firm matches. The size of a clone is reported for some rows only, either as once, few or many, or as a class for expanded clones.

v_call: TRBV6-6; j_call: TRBJ2-1; clone_size: NA; d_call: TRBD2; cdr3_aa: CASSYRTSGYNEQFF; cdr3_nt: TGTGCCAGCAGTTACCGGACTAGCGGGTACAATGAGCAGTTCTTC
v_call: TRBV5-1; j_call: TRBJ1-1; clone_size: NA; d_call: NA; cdr3_aa: CASSLLGPKTEAFF; cdr3_nt: TGCGCCAGCAGCTTACTCGGGCCTAAAACTGAAGCTTTCTTT
v_call: TRBV5-1; j_call: TRBJ2-5; clone_size: NA; d_call: NA; cdr3_aa: CASSLGGYQETQYF; cdr3_nt: TGCGCCAGCAGCTTGGGGGGGTACCAAGAGACCCAGTACTTC
v_call: TRBV29-1; j_call: TRBJ2-4; clone_size: NA; d_call: NA; cdr3_aa: CSVGAEGNIQYF; cdr3_nt: TGCAGCGTTGGAGCCGAGGGGAACATTCAGTACTTC
v_call: TRBV2; j_call: TRBJ2-7; clone_size: few; d_call: TRBD1; cdr3_aa: CASSGGQVVGEQYF; cdr3_nt: TGTGCCAGCAGTGGGGGACAGGTTGTTGGCGAGCAGTACTTC
v_call: TRBV4-3; j_call: TRBJ2-3; clone_size: NA; d_call: NA; cdr3_aa: CASSRGLEDTQYF; cdr3_nt: TGCGCCAGCAGCCGCGGACTGGAAGATACGCAGTATTTT
v_call: TRBV2; j_call: TRBJ2-7; clone_size: NA; d_call: NA; cdr3_aa: CASKRDGPTYEQYF; cdr3_nt: TGTGCCAGCAAAAGGGACGGACCGACCTACGAGCAGTACTTC
v_call: TRBV14; j_call: TRBJ2-4; clone_size: NA; d_call: TRBD1; cdr3_aa: CASSWTGGATKNIQYF; cdr3_nt: TGTGCCAGCAGCTGGACAGGGGGGGCAACCAAAAACATTCAGTACTTC
v_call: TRBV18; j_call: TRBJ1-1; clone_size: NA; d_call: NA; cdr3_aa: CASSNRGLLAEAFF; cdr3_nt: TGTGCCAGCTCAAACCGGGGACTACTGGCTGAAGCTTTCTTT
v_call: TRBV19; j_call: TRBJ2-6; clone_size: NA; d_call: NA; cdr3_aa: CASSISSGANVLTF; cdr3_nt: TGTGCCAGTAGTATATCCTCTGGGGCCAACGTCCTGACTTTC
v_call: TRBV2; j_call: TRBJ2-1; clone_size: NA; d_call: NA; cdr3_aa: CASRIDTFSYNEQFF; cdr3_nt: TGTGCCAGCAGGATAGACACTTTCTCCTACAATGAGCAGTTCTTC
v_call: TRBV14; j_call: TRBJ2-1; clone_size: few; d_call: TRBD2; cdr3_aa: CASSQLAGYYNEQFF; cdr3_nt: TGTGCCAGCAGCCAACTAGCGGGGTACTACAATGAGCAGTTCTTC
v_call: TRBV2; j_call: TRBJ2-5; clone_size: NA; d_call: TRBD1; cdr3_aa: CASSEQGAEETQYF; cdr3_nt: TGTGCCAGCAGTGAACAGGGGGCGGAAGAGACCCAGTACTTC
v_call: TRBV13; j_call: TRBJ1-1; clone_size: NA; d_call: NA; cdr3_aa: CASSLRTTITEAFF; cdr3_nt: TGTGCCAGCAGCTTAAGGACAACCATCACTGAAGCTTTCTTT
v_call: TRBV10-3; j_call: TRBJ2-7; clone_size: NA; d_call: NA; cdr3_aa: CAISDSGFREQYF; cdr3_nt: TGTGCCATCAGTGATTCGGGATTCCGCGAGCAGTACTTC
v_call: TRBV25-1; j_call: TRBJ2-7; clone_size: NA; d_call: TRBD1; cdr3_aa: CASSQTGTGGGEQYF; cdr3_nt: TGTGCCAGCAGTCAAACCGGGACAGGGGGCGGAGAGCAGTACTTC
v_call: TRBV7-9; j_call: TRBJ1-4; clone_size: NA; d_call: NA; cdr3_aa: CASSLLQGRGEKLFF; cdr3_nt: TGTGCCAGCAGCCTCCTACAGGGACGGGGTGAAAAACTGTTTTTT
v_call: TRBV4-1; j_call: TRBJ2-1; clone_size: NA; d_call: NA; cdr3_aa: CASSPGLAAAVLSSYNEQFF; cdr3_nt: TGCGCCAGCAGCCCTGGTCTGGCCGCCGCAGTCCTTAGCTCCTACAATGAGCAGTTCTTC
v_call: TRBV7-2; j_call: TRBJ2-3; clone_size: NA; d_call: TRBD1; cdr3_aa: CASSSGTGDTQYF; cdr3_nt: TGTGCCAGCAGCTCAGGGACAGGGGATACGCAGTATTTT
v_call: TRBV14; j_call: TRBJ2-7; clone_size: NA; d_call: TRBD1; cdr3_aa: CASSQGDRRLLEQYF; cdr3_nt: TGTGCCAGCAGCCAAGGGGACAGGAGGCTTTTGGAGCAGTACTTC
v_call: TRBV7-3; j_call: TRBJ2-1; clone_size: NA; d_call: NA; cdr3_aa: CASSFASSNEQFF; cdr3_nt: TGTGCCAGCAGCTTCGCTAGCAGCAATGAGCAGTTCTTC
v_call: TRBV5-4; j_call: TRBJ2-5; clone_size: NA; d_call: NA; cdr3_aa: CASRERGTQYF; cdr3_nt: TGTGCCAGCAGGGAACGTGGGACCCAGTACTTC
v_call: TRBV5-4; j_call: TRBJ2-5; clone_size: NA; d_call: NA; cdr3_aa: CASSLVYQETQYF; cdr3_nt: TGTGCCAGCAGCTTGGTGTACCAAGAGACCCAGTACTTC
v_call: TRBV19; j_call: TRBJ2-7; clone_size: NA; d_call: TRBD2; cdr3_aa: CASSISGEYYEQYF; cdr3_nt: TGTGCCAGTAGTATCAGCGGGGAATACTACGAGCAGTACTTC
v_call: TRBV28; j_call: TRBJ1-1; clone_size: NA; d_call: NA; cdr3_aa: CASSLSREAFF; cdr3_nt: TGTGCCAGCAGTTTGAGCAGGGAAGCTTTCTTT
v_call: TRBV6-1; j_call: TRBJ2-5; clone_size: NA; d_call: TRBD1; cdr3_aa: CASSRDSPQETQYF; cdr3_nt: TGTGCCAGTAGCAGGGACAGCCCCCAAGAGACCCAGTACTTC
v_call: TRBV18; j_call: TRBJ1-5; clone_size: NA; d_call: NA; cdr3_aa: CASSLAALQGPNQPQHF; cdr3_nt: TGTGCCAGCTCACTGGCAGCATTACAGGGTCCCAATCAGCCCCAGCATTTT
v_call: TRBV6-5; j_call: TRBJ2-5; clone_size: NA; d_call: NA; cdr3_aa: CASSYFGLWEETQYF; cdr3_nt: TGTGCCAGCAGTTACTTCGGCCTGTGGGAAGAGACCCAGTACTTC
v_call: TRBV14; j_call: TRBJ1-5; clone_size: NA; d_call: NA; cdr3_aa: CASSRCKRGYSNQPQHF; cdr3_nt: TGTGCCAGCAGCCGTTGTAAGAGGGGCTATAGCAATCAGCCCCAGCATTTT
v_call: TRBV9; j_call: TRBJ2-2; clone_size: NA; d_call: NA; cdr3_aa: CASSQPGRGPTGELFF; cdr3_nt: TGTGCCAGCAGCCAGCCCGGGCGGGGGCCCACCGGGGAGCTGTTTTTT
v_call: TRBV7-2; j_call: TRBJ1-5; clone_size: NA; d_call: NA; cdr3_aa: CASSSDRTSNQPQHF; cdr3_nt: TGTGCCAGCAGCTCGGACAGAACTAGCAATCAGCCCCAGCATTTT
v_call: TRBV4-2; j_call: TRBJ1-2; clone_size: NA; d_call: NA; cdr3_aa: CASSQAVGGYTF; cdr3_nt: TGTGCCAGCAGCCAAGCTGTCGGTGGCTACACCTTC
v_call: TRBV4-2; j_call: TRBJ2-7; clone_size: NA; d_call: TRBD1; cdr3_aa: CASSLTGDGSYEQYF; cdr3_nt: TGTGCCAGCAGCCTGACAGGGGATGGCTCCTACGAGCAGTACTTC
v_call: TRBV6-5; j_call: TRBJ1-3; clone_size: NA; d_call: NA; cdr3_aa: CASSYPLGDSGNTIYF; cdr3_nt: TGTGCCAGCAGTTATCCACTTGGAGACTCTGGAAACACCATATATTTT
v_call: TRBV9; j_call: TRBJ2-7; clone_size: NA; d_call: NA; cdr3_aa: CASSRGTENSYEQYF; cdr3_nt: TGTGCCAGCAGCCGCGGGACGGAAAACTCCTACGAGCAGTACTTC
v_call: TRBV19; j_call: TRBJ2-7; clone_size: once; d_call: TRBD1; cdr3_aa: CASSRDREYEQYF; cdr3_nt: TGTGCCAGTAGCCGGGACAGGGAATACGAGCAGTACTTC
v_call: TRBV7-3; j_call: TRBJ2-3; clone_size: NA; d_call: TRBD2; cdr3_aa: CASSLLPGLAGSGVTQYF; cdr3_nt: TGTGCCAGCAGCCTACTGCCGGGACTAGCGGGGTCAGGGGTTACGCAGTATTTT
v_call: TRBV6-1; j_call: TRBJ1-5; clone_size: NA; d_call: NA; cdr3_aa: CASQLGGQQPQHF; cdr3_nt: TGTGCCAGCCAGTTGGGGGGGCAACAGCCCCAGCATTTT
v_call: TRBV18; j_call: TRBJ1-4; clone_size: NA; d_call: NA; cdr3_aa: CASSPPGATTNEKLFF; cdr3_nt: TGTGCCAGCTCACCACCAGGGGCAACAACTAATGAAAAACTGTTTTTT
v_call: TRBV5-6; j_call: TRBJ1-4; clone_size: NA; d_call: NA; cdr3_aa: CASSRGHPDEKLFF; cdr3_nt: TGTGCCAGCAGTAGGGGACACCCAGACGAAAAACTGTTTTTT
v_call: TRBV4-2; j_call: TRBJ2-3; clone_size: few; d_call: NA; cdr3_aa: CASSQLIESTDTQYF; cdr3_nt: TGTGCCAGCAGCCAGCTAATAGAATCCACAGATACGCAGTATTTT
v_call: TRBV7-9; j_call: TRBJ2-5; clone_size: NA; d_call: TRBD2; cdr3_aa: CASSLAGGIQTQYF; cdr3_nt: TGTGCCAGCAGCCTAGCGGGAGGAATTCAGACCCAGTACTTC
v_call: TRBV27; j_call: TRBJ1-2; clone_size: NA; d_call: TRBD1; cdr3_aa: CASSPPGGYGYTF; cdr3_nt: TGTGCCAGCAGTCCTCCAGGGGGTTATGGCTACACCTTC
v_call: TRBV14; j_call: TRBJ1-1; clone_size: NA; d_call: TRBD1; cdr3_aa: CASSQEGQANTEAFF; cdr3_nt: TGTGCCAGCAGCCAAGAGGGACAGGCGAACACTGAAGCTTTCTTT
v_call: TRBV6-5; j_call: TRBJ2-3; clone_size: NA; d_call: TRBD2; cdr3_aa: CASSPGLEYRDTQYF; cdr3_nt: TGTGCCAGCAGTCCGGGACTAGAGTATAGAGATACGCAGTATTTT
v_call: TRBV7-9; j_call: TRBJ2-2; clone_size: NA; d_call: NA; cdr3_aa: CASSFLKTNTGELFF; cdr3_nt: TGTGCCAGCAGCTTTTTGAAAACGAACACCGGGGAGCTGTTTTTT
v_call: TRBV29-1; j_call: TRBJ1-4; clone_size: NA; d_call: NA; cdr3_aa: CSVSGATNEKLFF; cdr3_nt: TGCAGCGTTTCAGGGGCAACTAATGAAAAACTGTTTTTT
v_call: TRBV19; j_call: TRBJ2-1; clone_size: NA; d_call: TRBD2; cdr3_aa: CASRTSGRSVGEQFF; cdr3_nt: TGTGCCAGTCGGACTAGCGGGAGAAGCGTAGGTGAGCAGTTCTTC